One sample yielded the 4 T cell receptor beta chains listed below, sequenced in a study of T cells in Graves' hyperthyroidism and ophthalmopathy. Amplified regions were TCR beta CDR3 sequences from RNA transcripts. TCR CDR3 regions were first amplified by RT-PCR with HTBI primers. TCRdb called the multiplex PCR reads again in MiXCR, with one record for every CDR3 protein. The table shows 380,000 or so distinct CDR3 sequences, with roughly 14% occurring only once. Sequenced input: blood. These receptors all stem from a woman aged 30 to 39 with Graves' hyperthyroidism.

This clonotype appeared a few times. The chain joins TRBV27 to TRBJ2-7; D not resolved. V was shortened by 5 bases and J by 2 bases, with 19 bases between the two germline ends. Germline-derived CDR1 and CDR2 are MNHEY and SMNVEV (reference sequence). CDR3 length equals 16 residues. DNA of the CDR3: TGTGCCAGCAGTCCCCCCCACACAAGCCGAGCCTACGAGCAGTACTTC. It codes for CASSPPHTSRAYEQYF.

This clonotype was recorded many times. This chain joins TRBV12-3 or TRBV12-4 and TRBJ1-5; perhaps TRBD1 as D (6 bases). The CDR3 covers 14 residues. V lost 5 bases to trimming and J lost 6 bases, with 14 bases between them. The CDR3 DNA reads as TGTGCCAGCAGTGAGACCGGGGGCGGTCAGCCCCAGCATTTT. This translates into CASSETGGGQPQHF.

The chain combines TRBV9 with TRBJ2-2, with D possibly called TRBD1 or TRBD2 (7 bases each). V was shortened by 2 bases and J by 5 bases, with 19 bases between the two germline ends. Per the germline V gene, CDR1 is SGDLS and CDR2 is YYNGEE. The CDR3 runs to 17 residues. DNA of the CDR3: TGTGCCAGCAGCGTGCAATCCCTCCAGGGGGGGACCGGGGAGCTGTTTTTT. It codes for CASSVQSLQGGTGELFF. Based on the CDR3 plus reference TRBV9 and TRBJ2-2, the full variable domain is DSGVTQTPKHLITATGQRVTLRCSPRSGDLSVYWYQQSLDQGLQFLIQYYNGEERAKGNILERFSAQQFPDLHSELNLSSLELGDSALYFCASSVQSLQGGTGELFFGEGSRLTVL.

This clonotype has just a few counts. The CDR3 loop is CASSQLGLAGDIQYF. CDR3 nucleotide sequence: TGTGCCAGCAGCCAACTCGGACTAGCGGGAGACATTCAGTACTTC. The rearrangement links TRBV14 to TRBJ2-4, with 13 bases lining up with TRBD2. This CDR3 has 15 amino acids. Germline-derived CDR1 and CDR2 are SGHDN and FVKESK. V was pared by 2 bases and J by 8 bases, with 3 bases of the junction left unmatched. Combining the CDR3 with reference TRBV14 and TRBJ2-4 gives the whole variable domain EAGVTQFPSHSVIEKGQTVTLRCDPISGHDNLYWYRRVMGKEIKFLLHFVKESKQDESGMPNNRFLAERTGGTYSTLKVQPAELEDSGVYFCASSQLGLAGDIQYFGAGTRLSVL.